The present entry profiles one T cell receptor (beta chain) with its context. No antigen is known for it. Sequenced by immunoSEQ multiplex PCR; TCRdb stores in-frame clones only, minus some. The repertoire consists of 140,000 to 150,000 clones, with around nine tenths occurring once and the leading ten covering around 2.8%. The source of the sample is a study of T cell responses to AZD1222 COVID-19 vaccine. General study results and limits: Repertoire sampling happened only post peak T cell response.

V shed 2 bases, J shed 0 bases, and the junction held 4 bases outside the gene matches. This CDR3 has 16 amino acids. Germline V CDR1 and CDR2: MRHNA, SNTAGT. The source was peripheral blood, collected on day 0 of MenACWY control vaccination. The sequence was obtained from an adult in good health. This chain uses TRBV6-4 with TRBJ2-1; 7 positions agree with TRBD1. The CDR3 sequence: CASSDDAGGSYNEQFF. The CDR3 DNA is TGTGCCAGCAGTGACGATGCAGGGGGCTCCTACAATGAGCAGTTCTTC.